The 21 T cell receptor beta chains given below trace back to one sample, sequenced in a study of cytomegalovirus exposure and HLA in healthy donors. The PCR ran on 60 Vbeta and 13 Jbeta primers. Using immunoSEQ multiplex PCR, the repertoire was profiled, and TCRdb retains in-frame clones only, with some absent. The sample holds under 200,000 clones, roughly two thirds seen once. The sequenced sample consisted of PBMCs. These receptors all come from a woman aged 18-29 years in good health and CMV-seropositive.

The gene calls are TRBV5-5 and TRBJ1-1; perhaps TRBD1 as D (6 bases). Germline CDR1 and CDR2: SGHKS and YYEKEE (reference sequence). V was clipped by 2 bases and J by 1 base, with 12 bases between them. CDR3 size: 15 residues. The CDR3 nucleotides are TGTGCCAGCAGCTTAACAGGGTCCAAGAACACTGAAGCTTTCTTT. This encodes CASSLTGSKNTEAFF.

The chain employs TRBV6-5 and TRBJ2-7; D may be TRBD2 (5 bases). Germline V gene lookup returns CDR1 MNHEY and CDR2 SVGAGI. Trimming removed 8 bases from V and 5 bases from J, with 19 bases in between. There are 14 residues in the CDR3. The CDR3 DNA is TGTGCCAGCCAACGCTCTAGCATTCCTCACGAGCAGTACTTC. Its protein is CASQRSSIPHEQYF.

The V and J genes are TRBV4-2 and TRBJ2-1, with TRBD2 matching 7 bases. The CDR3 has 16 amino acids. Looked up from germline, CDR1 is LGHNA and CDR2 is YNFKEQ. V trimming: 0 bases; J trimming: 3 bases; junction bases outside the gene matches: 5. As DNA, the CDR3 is TGTGCCAGCAGCCAAGATCCGGGACTAAACTACAATGAGCAGTTCTTC. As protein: CASSQDPGLNYNEQFF.

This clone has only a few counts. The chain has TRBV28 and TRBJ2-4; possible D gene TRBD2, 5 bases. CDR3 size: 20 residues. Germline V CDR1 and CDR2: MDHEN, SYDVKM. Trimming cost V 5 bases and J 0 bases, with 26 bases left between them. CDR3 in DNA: TGTGCCAGCAGTCTCTATCCAGAGACTAACACGGATTTAGCCAAAAACATTCAGTACTTC. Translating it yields CASSLYPETNTDLAKNIQYF.

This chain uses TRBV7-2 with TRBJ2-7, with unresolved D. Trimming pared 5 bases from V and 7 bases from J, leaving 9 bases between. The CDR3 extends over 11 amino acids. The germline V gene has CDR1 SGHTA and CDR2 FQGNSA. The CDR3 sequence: CASSALREQYF. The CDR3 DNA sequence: TGTGCCAGCAGCGCCCTGAGGGAGCAGTACTTC.

The CDR3 loop reads CASSELAGGRTYEQYF. CDR3 nucleotide sequence: TGTGCCAGCAGTGAACTAGCGGGAGGGCGCACCTACGAGCAGTACTTC. The chain employs TRBV2 and TRBJ2-7; 12 bases are shared with TRBD2. V was clipped by 2 bases and J by 2 bases; unmatched bases: 4. This CDR3 spans 16 amino acids. CDR1 SNHLY and CDR2 FYNNEI come from the germline V gene.

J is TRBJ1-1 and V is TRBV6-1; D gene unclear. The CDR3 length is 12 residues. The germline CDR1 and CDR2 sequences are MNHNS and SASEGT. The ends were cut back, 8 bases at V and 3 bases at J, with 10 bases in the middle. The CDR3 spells CASRFVDTEAFF. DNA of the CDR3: TGTGCCAGCCGGTTCGTCGACACTGAAGCTTTCTTT.

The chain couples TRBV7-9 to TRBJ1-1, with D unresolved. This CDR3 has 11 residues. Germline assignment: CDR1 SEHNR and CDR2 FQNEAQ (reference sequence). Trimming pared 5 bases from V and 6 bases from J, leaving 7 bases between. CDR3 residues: CASSREAEAFF. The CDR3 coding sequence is TGTGCCAGCAGCCGGGAGGCTGAAGCTTTCTTT.

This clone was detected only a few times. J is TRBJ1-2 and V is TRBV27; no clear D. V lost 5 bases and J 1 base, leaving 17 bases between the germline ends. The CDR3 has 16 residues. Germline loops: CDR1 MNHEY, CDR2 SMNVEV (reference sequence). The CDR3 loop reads CASSTRNSELNYGYTF. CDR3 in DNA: TGTGCCAGCAGTACCCGCAACAGTGAGCTTAACTATGGCTACACCTTC.

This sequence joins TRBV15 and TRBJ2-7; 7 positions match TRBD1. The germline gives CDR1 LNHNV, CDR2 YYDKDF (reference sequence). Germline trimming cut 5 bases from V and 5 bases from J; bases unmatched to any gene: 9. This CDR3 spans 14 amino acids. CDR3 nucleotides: TGTGCCACCAGCGAAGACAGGGCAACAGACGAGCAGTACTTC. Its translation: CATSEDRATDEQYF.

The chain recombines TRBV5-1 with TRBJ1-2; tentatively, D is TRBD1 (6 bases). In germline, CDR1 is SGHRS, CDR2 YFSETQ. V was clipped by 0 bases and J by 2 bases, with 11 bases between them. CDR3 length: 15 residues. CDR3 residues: CASSLVGARNYGYTF. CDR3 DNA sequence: TGCGCCAGCAGCTTGGTGGGGGCGCGAAACTATGGCTACACCTTC.

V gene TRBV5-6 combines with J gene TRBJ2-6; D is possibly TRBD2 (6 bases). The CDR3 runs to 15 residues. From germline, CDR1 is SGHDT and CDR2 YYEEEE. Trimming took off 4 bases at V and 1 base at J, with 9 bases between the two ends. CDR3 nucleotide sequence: TGTGCCAGCAGCCCAGGGAGGTCTGGGGCCAACGTCCTGACTTTC. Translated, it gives CASSPGRSGANVLTF.

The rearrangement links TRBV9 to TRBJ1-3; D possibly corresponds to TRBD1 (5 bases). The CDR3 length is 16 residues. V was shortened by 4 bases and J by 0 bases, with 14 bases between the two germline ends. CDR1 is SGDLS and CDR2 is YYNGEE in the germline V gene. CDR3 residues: CASSSDSLGSGNTIYF. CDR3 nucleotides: TGTGCCAGCAGCTCAGACAGCCTTGGCTCTGGAAACACCATATATTTT.

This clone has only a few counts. This CDR3 is CAWMRGRVAGAYEQYF. Written as DNA, the CDR3 is TGTGCCTGGATGCGGGGTAGGGTAGCGGGAGCTTACGAGCAGTACTTC. V usage is TRBV30 and J usage is TRBJ2-7; the match to TRBD2 covers 9 bases. Trimming took 4 bases from V and 4 from J; bases not matched to a gene: 14. The germline V gene has CDR1 GTSNPN and CDR2 SVGIG (reference sequence). This CDR3 is 16 amino acids long.

The CDR3 sequence: CASNTGNTEAFF. The CDR3 DNA reads TGTGCCAGCAACACAGGGAACACTGAAGCTTTCTTT. V gene TRBV2 combines with J gene TRBJ1-1, with D tentatively TRBD1 (5 bases). Germline values: CDR1 SNHLY, CDR2 FYNNEI. The CDR3 runs 12 residues. The germline V and J ends were trimmed by 7 bases and 1 base, with 7 bases remaining between them.

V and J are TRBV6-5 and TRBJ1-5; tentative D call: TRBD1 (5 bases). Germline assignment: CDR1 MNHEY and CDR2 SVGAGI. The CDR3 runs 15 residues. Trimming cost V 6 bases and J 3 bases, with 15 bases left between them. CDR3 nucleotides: TGTGCCAGCAGACCCCAGGGCTACGTCAATCAGCCCCAGCATTTT. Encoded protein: CASRPQGYVNQPQHF.

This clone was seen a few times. The CDR3 here is CASSEVGGTSGSGGEYEQYF. The CDR3 DNA sequence: TGTGCCAGCAGTGAGGTCGGCGGGACTAGCGGGAGTGGGGGCGAATACGAGCAGTACTTC. The J gene is TRBJ2-7, the V gene TRBV2; 14 nucleotides align to TRBD2. The germline gives CDR1 SNHLY, CDR2 FYNNEI. J gave up 4 bases and V 3 bases, and 17 bases lay outside the gene matches. The CDR3 has 20 residues.

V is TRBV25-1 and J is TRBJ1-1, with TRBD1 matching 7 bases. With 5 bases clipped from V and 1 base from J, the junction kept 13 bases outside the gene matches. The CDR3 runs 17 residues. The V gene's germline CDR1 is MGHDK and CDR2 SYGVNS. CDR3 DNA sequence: TGTGCCAGCAGTACCTTTAGGGACAGACCGACGAACACTGAAGCTTTCTTT. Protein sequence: CASSTFRDRPTNTEAFF. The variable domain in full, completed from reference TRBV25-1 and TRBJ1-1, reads EADIYQTPRYLVIGTGKKITLECSQTMGHDKMYWYQQDPGMELHLIHYSYGVNSTEKGDLSSESTVSRIRTEHFPLTLESARPSHTSQYLCASSTFRDRPTNTEAFFGQGTRLTVV.

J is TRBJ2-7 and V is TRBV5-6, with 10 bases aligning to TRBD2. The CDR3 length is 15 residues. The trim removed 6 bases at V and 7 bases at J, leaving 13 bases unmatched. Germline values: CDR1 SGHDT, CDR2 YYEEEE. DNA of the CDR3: TGTGCCAGCAATACTAGCGGGACCCCCCCTAATGAGCAGTACTTC. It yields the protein CASNTSGTPPNEQYF.

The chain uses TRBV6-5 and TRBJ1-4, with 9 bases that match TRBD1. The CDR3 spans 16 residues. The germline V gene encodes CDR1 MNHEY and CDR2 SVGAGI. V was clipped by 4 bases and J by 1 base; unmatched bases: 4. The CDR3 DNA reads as TGTGCCAGCAGTTTAACAGGGGGCAGAACTAATGAAAAACTGTTTTTT. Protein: CASSLTGGRTNEKLFF.

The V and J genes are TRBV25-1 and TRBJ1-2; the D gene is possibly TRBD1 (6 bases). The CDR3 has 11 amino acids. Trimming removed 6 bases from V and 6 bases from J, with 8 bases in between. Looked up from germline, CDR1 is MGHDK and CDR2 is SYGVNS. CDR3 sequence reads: CASSHRDGYTF. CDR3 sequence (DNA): TGTGCCAGCAGCCACAGGGATGGCTACACCTTC.